This T cell receptor beta chain was identified during a study of cytomegalovirus exposure and HLA in healthy donors (dated by TCRdb to between 2016 and 2019). A note on the overall study: In an earlier analysis of approximately 640 of the donors, about 270 Gb of sequence data and some 100 million unique TCR beta sequences from some 170 million T cells were reported. The study combined high-throughput TCR immunosequencing, statistical association of individual TCRs with disease status, and machine learning to predict cytomegalovirus infection status. The number of typed donors differed by locus: about 629-630 for A, B, C, DRB1 and DQB1; approximately 520 for DQA1; around 580 for DPA1; and roughly 490 for DPB1. The later analysis used no new phenotypic data to find candidate immune exposures, relying instead on TCR beta sequences and their occurrence across donors. The study aimed to test whether cataloging public T cell receptors could reveal signatures of past pathogen exposure. Along with the approximately 650-subject first cohort, a separate validation cohort of 120 different subjects was used. The genetic ancestry cluster associated with self-reported Caucasian donors included around four fifths of the roughly 400 genotyped donors. Donor age, sex, ethnicity and CMV serostatus were compiled alongside the repertoire data. Genome-wide SNP genotypes for about 60% of the roughly 670 donors were used in a later genetic analysis, which treated that subset as a discovery cohort. On average, over 200,000 unique TCR beta nucleotide sequences were sequenced per donor among several hundred genotyped donors of the cohort, with about 19% of those sequences being non-productive. The T cell repertoires of roughly 660 subjects were profiled by immunosequencing and related to cytomegalovirus serostatus. About 330 gigabases of sequencing data and around 85 million unique TCR sequences made up an early release that covered several hundred HLA-typed donors. Five DR-DQ haplotypes were treated as single units for association and clustering because of strong linkage in the cohort. An earlier analysis of approximately 640 of the donors applied high-throughput TCR beta sequencing to assess whether each TCR beta V gene segment acted as functional or pseudogenic. In a later analysis, previously published TCR beta repertoires from some 640 donors were re-analyzed and high-resolution HLA genotyping was added so that TCR occurrence patterns could be studied. All discovery cohort repertoires had been generated using a single sequencing platform. Class I and class II HLA loci were covered by the typing at four-digit resolution.

Looking up the germline V gene (reference sequence) yields CDR1 DFQATT and CDR2 SNEGSKA. From the cysteine through the phenylalanine, the CDR3 covers 10 amino acids. Solely the CDR3 DNA is kept, with 30 bases framed from the first base. About this clone itself: The antigen it recognizes is unknown. The junction does not match germline at one end; this may be a read error.

Receptors were amplified or captured by the immunoSEQ multiplex PCR assay. For the multiplex PCR, a mixture combining 60 forward primers for TCR Vbeta segments and 13 reverse primers for TCR Jbeta segments was used. The CDR3 region of rearranged TCR beta genes was amplified from genomic DNA with a multiplex PCR assay. The Illumina HiSeq System was used to sequence the amplified TCR beta libraries as 87-base-pair reads. In the paper's pipeline: Across the roughly 700 repertoires, a later analysis counted tens of millions of unique TCR beta chains, roughly 11 million of which were shared by at least two donors. To remove PCR and sequencing errors, raw reads were error-corrected and collapsed into unique sequences using a nearest-neighbor algorithm that merged closely related sequences. To assign V, D and J gene segments, CDR3 sequences were aligned to IMGT reference sequences. For a sequence to be retained, at least a six-nucleotide match to both a V gene segment and a J gene segment was required. Rearrangements were classified as productive when the CDR3 lacked stop codons and remained in frame with V and J, and all other rearrangements were classified as non-productive. Following IMGT convention, CDR3 was defined as the stretch from the second conserved V-encoded cysteine up to the conserved J-encoded phenylalanine. In an earlier analysis of roughly 580 of the donors, sequences lacking an unambiguous match to a single V gene segment were excluded. In an earlier analysis of about 590 of the donors, a V segment was called functional when productive rearrangements were above 56.7%, and segregating when the standard deviation between donors exceeded 5%. A statistical classification framework was built for diagnosing cytomegalovirus status from the catalog of TCR beta chain sequences. A later analysis assigned V and J genes by comparing TCR nucleotide sequences with IMGT/GENE-DB human TR gene sequences. A later analysis assigned CDR3 sequences and most-parsimonious VDJ recombination scenarios with the TCRdist pipeline. A later analysis defined each TCR beta chain by its CDR3 amino acid sequence plus V-gene family, and excluded reads lacking a unique V-gene family. To address suspected cross-contamination and a sequencing artifact, a later analysis removed approximately 600 highly shared, low-generation-probability nucleotide sequences. In a later analysis, a clonal expansion index was calculated for each public chain from normalized within-repertoire ranks of inferred template counts. In a later analysis, generation probabilities were computed with a VDJ recombination model fitted to out-of-frame rearrangements, and the resulting probabilities were checked against IGoR. In a later analysis, TCR-TCR, TCR-HLA and TCR-CMV co-occurrence was scored with hypergeometric tests, and a repertoire-size bias correction was applied to TCR pairs. In a later analysis, false discovery rates were estimated by permuting HLA or CMV assignments 20 times. In a later analysis, co-occurring TCRs were grouped using DBSCAN, with TCRdist sequence similarity added in when clustering inside HLA-allele-positive subsets. Co-occurrence clustering excluded repertoires with fewer than 30,000 or more than 120,000 public chains, plus five with anomalous nucleotide sharing. TCRdb took this table from immuneACCESS and kept in-frame rearrangements with V and J called. Such tables lack part of the clones; where checked against another copy, unresolved V genes explain under half of the gap, and the rest is unexplained. The V and J calls and clone size are taken from that table; D and trimming were inferred from the DNA. The sample yields some 200,000 clones; approximately 59% were counted once. The leading ten clones occupy about 2.9% of the sample.

Summary of the overall study and its limitations: Cytomegalovirus status was reported to be diagnosed by the classifier with high specificity and sensitivity in both the original and validation cohorts. In the study, 150 to 200 TCR beta chains were listed as associated with cytomegalovirus. According to a later analysis, parvovirus B19, influenza, CMV and Epstein-Barr virus appeared linked to several top co-occurrence clusters. In a later analysis, HLA-associated TCR beta chains were found to be more clonally expanded and to have lower generation probabilities than equally common non-associated chains. In a later genetic analysis, fewer N-insertions in productive TCRs were reported among donors in an Asian-associated ancestry cluster than the 666-donor mean. In a later analysis, 15,000 to 20,000 TCR beta sequences were associated with specific HLA alleles at a false discovery rate of 0.05. A further reported finding was that TCR beta sequences accurately predicted the HLA-A and HLA-B alleles for most subjects in the first cohort. The cohort was sequenced for TCR beta chains only, and without alpha or paired-chain data the features that could be detected were limited. A later analysis found that most CMV-associated TCR beta chains appeared HLA-restricted, with HLA associations seemingly driven largely by CMV exposure. In a later analysis, the rate of TCR association differed among HLA loci, with DRB1 alleles having the most associated TCRs and HLA-C alleles having the fewest. Correlated functional status among segregating V segments might be attributable to linkage disequilibrium, but an unknown experimental factor could not be ruled out. In vitro tests confirmed that a few of the cytomegalovirus-associated TCR beta chains recognize cytomegalovirus antigens. While some public TCRs were present in many individuals, most TCR sequences turned up only very rarely across donors. Presence/absence analyses assumed roughly uniform sequencing depth across donors, an assumption that may not hold. A cluster of highly shared sequence variants was judged likely to be a technical artifact of the sequencing pipeline. For the cohort, immune exposure information was limited to CMV serostatus. Some IMGT-functional V segments, including TRBV6-2 and TRBV6-3, could not be told apart with the 87-base-pair reads, so those segments were excluded. In an earlier analysis of several hundred of the donors, most TCR beta V segments were observed in productive rearrangements about 90% or about 30% of the time, broadly matching IMGT annotations. When HLA alleles, especially DR and DQ, strongly co-occurred, TCR associations were difficult to assign to individual alleles. Because HLA typing was unavailable for some donors at each locus, only the typed subset was used in association tests. In a later genetic analysis, a missense DCLRE1C variant was associated with V-gene and J-gene trimming of TCR beta chains, and the association was replicated in an independent cohort. Seventeen rarely observed V segments, including chromosome 9 orphons, were excluded from the earlier analysis of just under 600 of the donors because counts were too low. The authors suggested that the approach could potentially be generalized to other disease states and immunological phenotypes.

In total, around 600 healthy bone marrow donors made up the cohort. All cohort members were sampled while nominally healthy, although unrecorded immune exposures were likely present. The donor tested CMV seronegative, placing the donor among the roughly 340 seronegative members of the cohort. Each donor provided a peripheral blood sample, and peripheral blood mononuclear cells were used for TCR beta sequencing. Genomic DNA extraction from the blood cell samples was performed with the Qiagen DNeasy Blood Extraction Kit. Sequencing was performed on PBMCs. The sequence was obtained from a man aged 40-55 years in good health and CMV-seronegative. The rearranged segments are TRBV20-1 and TRBJ2-1; a weak D assignment points to TRBD1 (5 bases agree). Here the CDR3 is given as CSAEDNEQFF. The nucleotides are TGCAGTGCTGAGGACAACGAGCAGTTCTTC.